A single sample gave rise to the 9 T cell receptor beta chains below, sequenced in a study of blood T cell repertoires in COVID-19. Clones were sequenced by immunoSEQ multiplex PCR, and TCRdb holds only the in-frame ones, with some missing. Altogether some 380,000 clones are present, nearly 90% being singletons, with the ten largest covering 6.5%. Material for sequencing was peripheral blood. The receptors come from a man aged 18 to 30 with active or convalescent COVID-19.

The chain employs TRBV4-1 and TRBJ2-1, with TRBD1 identical over 7 bases. This CDR3 region has 14 residues. J gave up 10 bases and V 1 base, and 7 bases lay outside the gene matches. Germline V lookup: CDR1 MGHRA, CDR2 YSYEKL. The DNA for the CDR3 is TGCGCCAGCAGCCAAGTACAGGGGATGGACGAGCAGTTCTTC. Its translation is CASSQVQGMDEQFF.

This clone showed up just once. V is TRBV29-1 and J is TRBJ1-2; D is perhaps TRBD1 (5 bases). V lost 0 bases to trimming and J lost 4 bases, with 18 bases between them. The CDR3 covers 16 residues. Germline V CDR1 and CDR2: SQVTM, ANQGSEA. The DNA of the CDR3 is TGCAGCGTTGAAGATCTTGGCAGGGAAATACTCTATGGCTACACCTTC. It specifies CSVEDLGREILYGYTF. The full variable domain, completed using reference TRBV29-1 and TRBJ1-2, is SAVISQKPSRDICQRGTSLTIQCQVDSQVTMMFWYRQQPGQSLTLIATANQGSEATYESGFVIDKFPISRPNLTFSTLTVSNMSPEDSSIYLCSVEDLGREILYGYTFGSGTRLTVV.

This clone was detected ten times or more. The chain couples TRBV28 to TRBJ2-3, with D possibly being TRBD2 (6 bases). The V gene's germline CDR1 is MDHEN and CDR2 SYDVKM. Trimming removed 4 bases at V and 1 base at J, with 24 bases between. The CDR3 is 19 amino acids. This chain's CDR3 is CASSSSRWREEVGTDTQYF. CDR3 bases: TGTGCCAGCAGTTCCAGCAGGTGGAGGGAGGAGGTTGGCACAGATACGCAGTATTTT.

V usage is TRBV7-9 and J usage is TRBJ2-6; 8 nucleotides align to TRBD1. The trim removed 3 bases at V and 4 bases at J, leaving 14 bases unmatched. The germline V gene has CDR1 SEHNR and CDR2 FQNEAQ (reference sequence). The CDR3 length is 19 residues. CDR3 sequence reads: CASSLGPLQGANGANVLTF. The CDR3 DNA is TGTGCCAGCAGCTTGGGCCCGTTGCAGGGGGCGAACGGGGCCAACGTCCTGACTTTC.

The genes are TRBV9 and TRBJ1-6; D unclear. V was cut by 3 bases and J by 8 bases, with 21 bases left in between. The CDR3 has 17 residues. Germline V gene sequence: CDR1 SGDLS, CDR2 YYNGEE. The CDR3 sequence: CASSAKEETSFYSPLHF. CDR3 DNA sequence: TGTGCCAGCAGCGCAAAGGAGGAAACATCGTTTTATTCACCCCTCCACTTT. The complete variable domain, with remaining parts taken from reference TRBV9 and TRBJ1-6, reads DSGVTQTPKHLITATGQRVTLRCSPRSGDLSVYWYQQSLDQGLQFLIQYYNGEERAKGNILERFSAQQFPDLHSELNLSSLELGDSALYFCASSAKEETSFYSPLHFGNGTRLTVT.

The CDR3 coding sequence is TGTGCCAGCAGCTTACCGGGACAGCAGGAAAAACTGTTTTTT. This encodes CASSLPGQQEKLFF. This chain joins TRBV7-2 and TRBJ1-4; 7 bases align to TRBD1. The CDR3 totals 14 residues. J gave up 8 bases and V 2 bases, and 5 bases lay outside the gene matches. The V gene's germline CDR1 is SGHTA and CDR2 FQGNSA.

The CDR3 region has the DNA TGTGCCAGCAGCGTGGAGAGGGGAGGACCCGGGGAGCTGTTTTTT. This codes for CASSVERGGPGELFF. The chain uses TRBV9 and TRBJ2-2, with D maybe TRBD2 (6 bases). There are 15 residues in the CDR3. Between the trimmed V and J ends, which lost 2 bases and 6 bases, there was a span of 14 bases. CDR1 and CDR2 (germline): SGDLS, YYNGEE.

The chain combines TRBV19 with TRBJ2-5; D not resolved. V was cut by 8 bases and J by 4 bases, with 8 bases left in between. This CDR3 has 11 residues. Germline V lookup: CDR1 LNHDA, CDR2 SQIVND (reference sequence). This chain's CDR3 is CASEERETQYF. CDR3 DNA: TGTGCCAGTGAAGAGCGAGAGACCCAGTACTTC. The entire variable domain, with the rest obtained from reference TRBV19 and TRBJ2-5, is as follows: DGGITQSPKYLFRKEGQNVTLSCEQNLNHDAMYWYRQDPGQGLRLIYYSQIVNDFQKGDIAEGYSVSREKKESFPLTVTSAQKNPTAFYLCASEERETQYFGPGTRLLVL.

The genes are TRBV27 and TRBJ1-5; 9 positions match TRBD1. Unmatched junction bases numbered 8, after V lost 5 bases and J lost 6 bases. The CDR3 is made up of 15 amino acids. CDR1 MNHEY and CDR2 SMNVEV come from the germline V gene (reference sequence). As DNA, the CDR3 is TGTGCCAGCAGTCTAGAAGGACAGGGGAGTCAGCCCCAGCATTTT. Protein product: CASSLEGQGSQPQHF.